These T cell receptor beta chains were read from a single sample in a study of cytomegalovirus exposure and HLA in healthy donors. Using immunoSEQ multiplex PCR, the repertoire was profiled, and TCRdb retains in-frame clones only, with some absent. The data hold some 100,000 clones, with around 80% observed a single time. The sample comprised PBMCs. All receptors derive from a woman between 50 and 59 years old in good health and CMV-seropositive. Each CDR3 is given with its conserved first and last residue. A row's size may be missing; if present it is once, few, many or a size class.

size	V	J	CDR3
-	TRBV6-1	TRBJ2-7	CASIEAGTGASYEQYF
once	TRBV9	TRBJ1-6	CASSAGNSPLHF
-	TRBV7-6	TRBJ1-4	CASSSNRGTNEKLFF
few	TRBV29-1	TRBJ1-1	CSVGLGAGPNTEAFF
-	TRBV9	TRBJ1-4	CASSASGTGGAENEKLFF
-	TRBV2	TRBJ1-2	CASSTVFYGYTF
once	TRBV19	TRBJ1-4	CASSNQGGASEKLFF
-	TRBV10-2	TRBJ2-5	CASSESGHKETQYF
-	TRBV27	TRBJ1-2	CASRGGRLYYGYTF
-	TRBV5-4	TRBJ2-1	CASSPTGTSISSEQFF
-	TRBV19	TRBJ1-5	CASSTADRVRNQPQHF
-	TRBV29-1	TRBJ1-2	CSVEDTSRGQGVGYGYTF
-	TRBV7-8	TRBJ2-7	CASSRSSGGAEQYF
few	TRBV5-1	TRBJ2-7	CASSLNPTGGVSYEQYF
-	TRBV4-2	TRBJ2-2	CASSQDRSRNTGELFF
few	TRBV5-8	TRBJ2-7	CASSVSSYEQYF
-	TRBV11-1	TRBJ1-1	CASSLRQGNTEAFF
few	TRBV2	TRBJ2-7	CASSEKLPQRSKFNREYEQYF
-	TRBV11-1	TRBJ1-2	CASSFGTVKANYGYTF
-	TRBV9	TRBJ2-1	CASSVVAGASNEQFF
few	TRBV5-5	TRBJ1-4	CASSLAAGGKGNEKLFF
-	TRBV5-1	TRBJ1-4	CASKSGTVTNEKLFF
-	TRBV18	TRBJ1-4	CASSPPVRTGELFF
-	TRBV11-2	TRBJ2-5	CASSLGLAGGQETQYF
-	TRBV2	TRBJ1-2	CASSEGDLPGIYGYTF
few	TRBV27	TRBJ1-2	CASSLRGGKGYTF
-	TRBV29-1	TRBJ2-2	CSVSTGANTGELFF
-	TRBV29-1	TRBJ1-1	CSVTTGIWVRNTEAFF
-	TRBV14	TRBJ1-1	CASSSFRGNTEAFF
-	TRBV5-1	TRBJ1-2	CASSLGGGGPDGYTF
few	TRBV5-4	TRBJ2-1	CASMLERGLEQFF
once	TRBV7-3	TRBJ1-2	CASSLGQEDYGYTF
-	TRBV7-8	TRBJ2-2	CASSSVTGLNTGELFF
-	TRBV9	TRBJ1-4	CASSSLGQINEKLFF
-	TRBV5-1	TRBJ2-7	CASSSQGSFYEQYF